This section outlines one T cell receptor (beta chain) sequence together with its context. With 4 bases clipped from V and 7 bases from J, the junction kept 4 bases outside the gene matches. The CDR3 contains 14 residues. Germline V CDR1 and CDR2: SGHRS, YFSETQ. Donors comprised healthy HIV-negative adults lacking recent acute infections or vaccinations. Those who donated, Caucasian adults without exception, all lived in Nashville, Tennessee. These data belong to a study of shared clonotypes between healthy human individuals. Using immunoSEQ multiplex PCR, the repertoire was profiled, and TCRdb retains in-frame clones only, with some absent. The sample lists roughly 640,000 clones; more than 95% were seen once.

The TCR sequence derives from a woman in her twenties or thirties in good health. The chain recombines TRBV5-1 with TRBJ2-1; 11 bases align to TRBD2. The sequencing sample was made of naive CD4+ T cells sorted from blood. Stated subset: CD45RA+ positively selected. This CDR3 reads CASSRLAGLNEQFF. CDR3 sequence (DNA): TGCGCCAGCAGCCGACTAGCGGGGCTAAATGAGCAGTTCTTC. The full variable domain, with the rest looked up from reference TRBV5-1 and TRBJ2-1, is KAGVTQTPRYLIKTRGQQVTLSCSPISGHRSVSWYQQTPGQGLQFLFEYFSETQRNKGNFPGRFSGRQFSNSRSEMNVSTLELGDSALYLCASSRLAGLNEQFFGPGTRLTVL.